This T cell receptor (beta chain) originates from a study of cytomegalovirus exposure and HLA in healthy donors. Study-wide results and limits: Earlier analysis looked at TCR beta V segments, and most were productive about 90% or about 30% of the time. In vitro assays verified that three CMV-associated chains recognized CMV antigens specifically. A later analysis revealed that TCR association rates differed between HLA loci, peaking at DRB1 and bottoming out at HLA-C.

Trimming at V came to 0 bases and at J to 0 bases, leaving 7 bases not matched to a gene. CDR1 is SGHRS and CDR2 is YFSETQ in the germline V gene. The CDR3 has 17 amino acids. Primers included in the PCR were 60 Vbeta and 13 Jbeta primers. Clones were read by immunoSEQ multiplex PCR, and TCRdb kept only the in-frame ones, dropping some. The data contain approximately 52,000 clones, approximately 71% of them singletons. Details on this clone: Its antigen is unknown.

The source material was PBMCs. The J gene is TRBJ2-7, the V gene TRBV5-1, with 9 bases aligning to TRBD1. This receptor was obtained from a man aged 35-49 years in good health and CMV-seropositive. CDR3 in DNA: TGCGCCAGCAGCTTGGGAGGACAGGGGACCGGCTCCTACGAGCAGTACTTC. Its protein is CASSLGGQGTGSYEQYF.